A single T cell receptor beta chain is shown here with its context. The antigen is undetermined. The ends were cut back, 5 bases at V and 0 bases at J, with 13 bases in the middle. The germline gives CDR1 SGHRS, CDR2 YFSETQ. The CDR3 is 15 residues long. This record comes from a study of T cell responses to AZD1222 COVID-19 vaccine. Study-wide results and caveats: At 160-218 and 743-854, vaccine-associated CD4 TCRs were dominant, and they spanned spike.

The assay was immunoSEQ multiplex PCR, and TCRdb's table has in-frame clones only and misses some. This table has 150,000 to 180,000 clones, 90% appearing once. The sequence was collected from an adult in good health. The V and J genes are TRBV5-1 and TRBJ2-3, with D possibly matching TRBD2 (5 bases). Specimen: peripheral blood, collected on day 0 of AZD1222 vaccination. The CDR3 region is CASSSEGGSTDTQYF. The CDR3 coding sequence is TGCGCCAGCAGTTCAGAGGGTGGAAGCACAGATACGCAGTATTTT.